The 14 T cell receptor beta chains given below trace back to one sample, sequenced in a study of shared clonotypes between healthy human individuals. Sequencing was performed with immunoSEQ multiplex PCR; in TCRdb, only in-frame clones are kept and a portion is missing. Among 190,000 or so clones listed, 60% to 75% were seen once. Sequencing used memory CD4+ T cells sorted from blood. Indicated subset: CD45RA-negative fraction. The receptors originated from a man aged 25-40 years in good health.

The chain couples TRBV7-2 to TRBJ2-3; TRBD2 matches 10 bases. V lost 1 base and J lost 6; bases outside the gene matches: 13. The CDR3 is made up of 18 amino acids. CDR1 is SGHTA, CDR2 FQGNSA, per germline. The CDR3 nucleotides read TGTGCCAGCAGCTTAGTAGCGGCTAGCGGGAGCGAGAGGGATACGCAGTATTTT. Protein sequence: CASSLVAASGSERDTQYF.

This clone has a handful of counts. CDR3 in amino acids: CASSLEGSNNEQFF. For the CDR3, the DNA is TGTGCCAGCAGCTTGGAGGGCTCGAACAATGAGCAGTTCTTC. V usage is TRBV5-4 and J usage is TRBJ2-1; D gene ambiguous. CDR1 is SGHNT, CDR2 YYREEE, per germline (reference sequence). The length of the CDR3 is 14 residues. Trimming took 0 bases from V and 5 from J, leaving 9 bases between them.

This clone was seen more than once but under ten times. This chain uses TRBV5-1 with TRBJ2-2; D not certain. The CDR3 length is 15 residues. V shed 2 bases and J shed 6 bases, with 14 bases lying between them. Germline-derived CDR1 and CDR2 are SGHRS and YFSETQ. This CDR3 is CASSLTPTGPGELFF. The CDR3 DNA reads as TGCGCCAGCAGCTTAACCCCTACGGGCCCCGGGGAGCTGTTTTTT.

V gene TRBV30 combines with J gene TRBJ2-3; D might be TRBD1 or TRBD2, each matching 6 bases. Trimming left V 4 bases short and J 0 bases short, with 17 bases between. The germline V gene has CDR1 GTSNPN and CDR2 SVGIG (reference sequence). This CDR3 spans 16 amino acids. The CDR3 here is CAWKGGGTSSTDTQYF. The CDR3, as DNA: TGTGCCTGGAAAGGAGGGGGGACATCTAGCACAGATACGCAGTATTTT.

The gene calls are TRBV5-1 and TRBJ2-1, with a possible D match to TRBD2 (6 bases). This CDR3 comprises 14 residues. V was cut by 3 bases and J by 9 bases, with 16 bases left in between. Per the germline V gene, CDR1 is SGHRS and CDR2 is YFSETQ. CDR3 DNA: TGCGCCAGCAGCTGGACGGGAGAGGGGTCTGAGCAGTTCTTC. Encoded protein: CASSWTGEGSEQFF.

This clone was picked up one time. The CDR3, as DNA: TGTGCCAGCAGCCGACTAGCGGGAGGGAGAGAGACCCAGTACTTC. It is translated as CASSRLAGGRETQYF. The J gene is TRBJ2-5, the V gene TRBV5-4, with 14 bases fitting TRBD2. In germline, CDR1 is SGHNT, CDR2 YYREEE (reference sequence). Trimming took 4 bases from V and 4 from J; bases not matched to a gene: 3. This CDR3 has 15 amino acids.

The gene calls are TRBV27 and TRBJ2-2; 16 nucleotides agree with TRBD2. CDR3 size: 19 residues. Germline trimming cut 8 bases from V and 5 bases from J; bases unmatched to any gene: 14. Germline assignment: CDR1 MNHEY and CDR2 SMNVEV (reference sequence). The CDR3 loop is CASLSPGTSGRAWTGELFF. CDR3 nucleotide sequence: TGTGCCAGCCTTTCCCCCGGGACTAGCGGGAGGGCATGGACCGGGGAGCTGTTTTTT.

J is TRBJ2-5 and V is TRBV2; tentatively, D is TRBD2 (5 bases). Germline V lookup: CDR1 SNHLY, CDR2 FYNNEI. CDR3 size: 12 residues. V was shortened by 7 bases and J by 0 bases, with 6 bases between the two germline ends. The CDR3, as DNA: TGTGCCAGCACTAGCAACCAAGAGACCCAGTACTTC. Translated, it gives CASTSNQETQYF. Combining the CDR3 with reference TRBV2 and TRBJ2-5 gives the whole variable domain EPEVTQTPSHQVTQMGQEVILRCVPISNHLYFYWYRQILGQKVEFLVSFYNNEISEKSEIFDDQFSVERPDGSNFTLKIRSTKLEDSAMYFCASTSNQETQYFGPGTRLLVL.

In the case of this clone: A read error is likely here: a far larger clone is one base away. In the same sample, other DNA sequences code for this CDR3. This sequence joins TRBV11-2 and TRBJ1-1, with D unclear. This CDR3 is 13 amino acids long. V lost 1 base and J lost 2, with 5 bases in between. CDR1 SGHAT and CDR2 FQNNGV come from the germline V gene. CDR3 DNA: TGTGCCAGCAGCTTAGGCCACAACACTGAAGCTTTCTTT. Protein product: CASSLGHNTEAFF.

This chain uses TRBV5-1 with TRBJ2-5; D could derive from TRBD1 or TRBD2 (5 bases each). V lost 0 bases, J lost 2 bases, and 5 bases lay in between. The CDR3 extends over 13 amino acids. Germline V gene lookup returns CDR1 SGHRS and CDR2 YFSETQ. The CDR3 loop reads CASSLGGQETQYF. The DNA for the CDR3 is TGCGCCAGCAGCTTGGGGGGGCAAGAGACCCAGTACTTC.

This chain links TRBV28 with TRBJ2-4, with D tentatively TRBD2 (6 bases). CDR3 length: 12 residues. Germline-derived CDR1 and CDR2 are MDHEN and SYDVKM. Trimming left V 3 bases short and J 12 bases short, with 12 bases between. DNA of the CDR3: TGTGCCAGCAGTTTGACTGGGGACTCTCAGTACTTC. It codes for CASSLTGDSQYF.

The rearrangement uses TRBV27 and TRBJ2-7; 7 bases fit TRBD2. The germline V gene encodes CDR1 MNHEY and CDR2 SMNVEV (reference sequence). J lost 7 bases, V lost 5 bases, and 11 bases had no gene match. The CDR3 length is 14 residues. CDR3 nucleotides: TGTGCCAGCAGTGGGGGGGACTGGAGGGGAGAGCAGTACTTC. The encoded protein is CASSGGDWRGEQYF.

The table lists this clone with a few counts. The chain joins TRBV5-4 to TRBJ2-3, with 12 bases that match TRBD2. Germline assignment: CDR1 SGHNT and CDR2 YYREEE (reference sequence). V trimming: 4 bases; J trimming: 6 bases; junction bases outside the gene matches: 6. The CDR3 has 15 residues. The CDR3 reads CASSQGLAGYDTQYF. For the CDR3, the DNA is TGTGCCAGCAGCCAGGGACTAGCGGGTTACGATACGCAGTATTTT.

The chain employs TRBV2 and TRBJ1-1, with a possible D match to TRBD1 (6 bases). This CDR3 region has 14 residues. The germline V and J ends were trimmed by 7 bases and 8 bases, with 20 bases remaining between them. Per germline, CDR1 SNHLY and CDR2 FYNNEI. CDR3 nucleotides: TGTGCCAGCACCAAATCAGGGGTCGGGGGGGAAGCTTTCTTT. Translated, it gives CASTKSGVGGEAFF.